Listed below are T cell receptor beta chains from one sample, sequenced in a study of T cell responses to AZD1222 COVID-19 vaccine. Libraries were prepared by immunoSEQ multiplex PCR; TCRdb keeps only in-frame clonotypes and omits some of them. This table holds over 65,000 clones, around 90% found once. The input for sequencing was peripheral blood, taken 28 days after the second AZD1222 dose. These receptors were obtained from an adult who received the AZD1222 COVID-19 vaccine. CDR3s include the opening cysteine and the closing phenylalanine or tryptophan. The order of the fields is J gene, V gene, clone size, D gene, CDR3 protein, CDR3 DNA. The D gene is left open where the match is weak. Clone sizes are given selectively: once, few, many, or a class where the clone is expanded.

J gene: TRBJ1-2; V gene: TRBV19; clone size: -; D gene: -; CDR3 protein: CASRLFTQGANYGYTF; CDR3 DNA: TGTGCCAGTAGACTATTTACACAGGGAGCCAACTATGGCTACACCTTC
J gene: TRBJ2-3; V gene: TRBV6-5; clone size: -; D gene: -; CDR3 protein: CASFRSGSDTQYF; CDR3 DNA: TGTGCCAGCTTTAGGAGCGGTTCAGATACGCAGTATTTT
J gene: TRBJ1-1; V gene: TRBV11-1; clone size: once; D gene: TRBD1; CDR3 protein: CASSPRTGAMNTEAFF; CDR3 DNA: TGTGCCAGCAGCCCTCGGACAGGGGCCATGAACACTGAAGCTTTCTTT
J gene: TRBJ2-7; V gene: TRBV5-1; clone size: -; D gene: TRBD1; CDR3 protein: CASSLVPGDRYEQYF; CDR3 DNA: TGCGCCAGCAGCTTGGTGCCAGGGGACAGGTACGAGCAGTACTTC
J gene: TRBJ1-2; V gene: TRBV6-1; clone size: -; D gene: -; CDR3 protein: CASNEGFGYGYTF; CDR3 DNA: TGTGCCAGCAATGAAGGGTTTGGCTATGGCTACACCTTC
J gene: TRBJ1-1; V gene: TRBV6-5; clone size: once; D gene: -; CDR3 protein: CASSYRDSSEAFF; CDR3 DNA: TGTGCCAGCAGTTACCGAGACAGTTCTGAAGCTTTCTTT
J gene: TRBJ2-4; V gene: TRBV6-2/TRBV6-3; clone size: -; D gene: TRBD2; CDR3 protein: CASSYLGTSGGLAKNIQYF; CDR3 DNA: TGTGCCAGCAGTTACCTCGGGACTAGCGGGGGACTAGCCAAAAACATTCAGTACTTC
J gene: TRBJ2-3; V gene: TRBV11-2; clone size: -; D gene: TRBD2; CDR3 protein: CASSLVASGGFSTDTQYF; CDR3 DNA: TGTGCCAGCAGCTTAGTTGCTAGCGGGGGGTTCAGCACAGATACGCAGTATTTT
J gene: TRBJ2-5; V gene: TRBV3-1/TRBV3-2; clone size: -; D gene: -; CDR3 protein: CASSRPPRFQETQYF; CDR3 DNA: TGTGCCAGCAGTCGCCCTCCCCGTTTTCAAGAGACCCAGTACTTC
J gene: TRBJ1-6; V gene: TRBV6-6; clone size: -; D gene: -; CDR3 protein: CASSYGSPLHF; CDR3 DNA: TGTGCCAGCAGTTACGGTTCACCCCTCCACTTT
J gene: TRBJ1-1; V gene: TRBV24-1; clone size: -; D gene: -; CDR3 protein: CPRDRTEAFF; CDR3 DNA: TGTCCCCGGGACCGGACTGAAGCTTTCTTT
J gene: TRBJ2-3; V gene: TRBV30; clone size: -; D gene: TRBD1; CDR3 protein: CACTRTGGVLTDTQYF; CDR3 DNA: TGTGCCTGTACTCGGACAGGGGGAGTCCTCACAGATACGCAGTATTTT
J gene: TRBJ1-3; V gene: TRBV11-3; clone size: -; D gene: -; CDR3 protein: CASSLFGITGNTIYF; CDR3 DNA: TGTGCCAGCAGCCTATTTGGGATTACTGGAAACACCATATATTTT
J gene: TRBJ2-3; V gene: TRBV6-4; clone size: once; D gene: -; CDR3 protein: CASSEVASGTDTQYF; CDR3 DNA: TGTGCCAGCAGTGAAGTGGCTAGCGGCACAGATACGCAGTATTTT
J gene: TRBJ1-1; V gene: TRBV3-1/TRBV3-2; clone size: -; D gene: -; CDR3 protein: CASSHRTLNTEAFF; CDR3 DNA: TGTGCCAGCAGCCACAGGACACTGAACACTGAAGCTTTCTTT
J gene: TRBJ2-5; V gene: TRBV5-4; clone size: -; D gene: TRBD1; CDR3 protein: CASSSTGTEETQYF; CDR3 DNA: TGTGCCAGCAGCTCTACCGGGACAGAAGAGACCCAGTACTTC
J gene: TRBJ2-3; V gene: TRBV24-1; clone size: -; D gene: TRBD2; CDR3 protein: CATSDLLRGATDTQYF; CDR3 DNA: TGTGCCACCAGTGATTTGCTGCGGGGGGCCACAGATACGCAGTATTTT
J gene: TRBJ1-1; V gene: TRBV29-1; clone size: few; D gene: TRBD1; CDR3 protein: CSTTGGNTEAFF; CDR3 DNA: TGCAGCACCACAGGGGGGAACACTGAAGCTTTCTTT
J gene: TRBJ1-2; V gene: TRBV19; clone size: -; D gene: -; CDR3 protein: CASSIDGYSFDGYTF; CDR3 DNA: TGTGCCAGTAGTATAGATGGATACTCGTTCGACGGCTACACCTTC
J gene: TRBJ2-4; V gene: TRBV27; clone size: once; D gene: -; CDR3 protein: CASSRNGLDKNIQYF; CDR3 DNA: TGTGCCAGCAGTAGGAACGGTCTAGACAAAAACATTCAGTACTTC
J gene: TRBJ1-3; V gene: TRBV9; clone size: -; D gene: -; CDR3 protein: CASADGRGNTIYF; CDR3 DNA: TGTGCCAGTGCGGATGGGCGAGGAAACACCATATATTTT
J gene: TRBJ2-3; V gene: TRBV18; clone size: -; D gene: -; CDR3 protein: CASSPPSGADTQYF; CDR3 DNA: TGTGCCAGCTCACCACCTTCCGGGGCAGATACGCAGTATTTT
J gene: TRBJ1-3; V gene: TRBV15; clone size: -; D gene: -; CDR3 protein: CATRDSSAGNTIYF; CDR3 DNA: TGTGCCACCAGAGATTCCAGCGCGGGAAACACCATATATTTT
J gene: TRBJ1-1; V gene: TRBV10-3; clone size: -; D gene: -; CDR3 protein: CAISGGGNRADTEAFF; CDR3 DNA: TGTGCCATCAGTGGGGGGGGGAACAGGGCGGACACTGAAGCTTTCTTT
J gene: TRBJ2-3; V gene: TRBV10-3; clone size: once; D gene: TRBD1; CDR3 protein: CAISDGTGGTDTQYF; CDR3 DNA: TGTGCCATCAGTGATGGGACAGGGGGTACAGATACGCAGTATTTT
J gene: TRBJ1-2; V gene: TRBV3-1/TRBV3-2; clone size: -; D gene: -; CDR3 protein: CASSRNQGLNYGYTF; CDR3 DNA: TGTGCCAGCAGTCGGAATCAGGGGCTGAACTATGGCTACACCTTC
J gene: TRBJ2-1; V gene: TRBV19; clone size: -; D gene: TRBD1; CDR3 protein: CASSLSTGAFGEQFF; CDR3 DNA: TGTGCCAGTAGTCTAAGTACAGGGGCCTTTGGTGAGCAGTTCTTC
J gene: TRBJ1-1; V gene: TRBV9; clone size: -; D gene: -; CDR3 protein: CASSAAVNTEAFF; CDR3 DNA: TGTGCCAGCAGCGCCGCAGTAAACACTGAAGCTTTCTTT
J gene: TRBJ2-1; V gene: TRBV19; clone size: -; D gene: -; CDR3 protein: CASSKFGDNSYNEQFF; CDR3 DNA: TGTGCCAGTAGTAAATTTGGGGACAACTCCTACAATGAGCAGTTCTTC
J gene: TRBJ1-6; V gene: TRBV11-3; clone size: -; D gene: -; CDR3 protein: CASSLVANSPLHF; CDR3 DNA: TGTGCCAGCAGCTTAGTTGCGAATTCACCCCTCCACTTT
J gene: TRBJ1-3; V gene: TRBV3-1/TRBV3-2; clone size: -; D gene: TRBD1; CDR3 protein: CASSLRTGLATIYF; CDR3 DNA: TGTGCCAGCAGCCTACGGACAGGGTTGGCCACCATATATTTT
J gene: TRBJ1-5; V gene: TRBV12-3/TRBV12-4; clone size: once; D gene: -; CDR3 protein: CASSLRGGQPQHF; CDR3 DNA: TGTGCCAGCAGTTTAAGGGGGGGGCAGCCCCAGCATTTT
J gene: TRBJ2-3; V gene: TRBV6-2/TRBV6-3; clone size: once; D gene: -; CDR3 protein: CASSYPGADTQYF; CDR3 DNA: TGTGCCAGCAGTTACCCTGGGGCAGATACGCAGTATTTT
J gene: TRBJ1-6; V gene: TRBV2; clone size: once; D gene: -; CDR3 protein: CASNSYRDSPLHF; CDR3 DNA: TGTGCCAGCAATTCTTACAGGGATTCACCCCTCCACTTT
J gene: TRBJ2-2; V gene: TRBV11-2; clone size: -; D gene: -; CDR3 protein: CASSSRQDRTGELFF; CDR3 DNA: TGTGCCAGCAGCTCGAGACAGGACCGCACCGGGGAGCTGTTTTTT
J gene: TRBJ1-4; V gene: TRBV10-3; clone size: -; D gene: TRBD1; CDR3 protein: CAISESVSGTATNEKLFF; CDR3 DNA: TGTGCCATCAGTGAGTCAGTGTCCGGGACAGCAACTAATGAAAAACTGTTTTTT
J gene: TRBJ2-7; V gene: TRBV7-2; clone size: -; D gene: TRBD2; CDR3 protein: CASSFRGGSYEQYF; CDR3 DNA: TGTGCCAGCAGCTTCCGCGGGGGATCCTACGAGCAGTACTTC
J gene: TRBJ2-1; V gene: TRBV27; clone size: -; D gene: TRBD2; CDR3 protein: CASSLFRLAGSYNEQFF; CDR3 DNA: TGTGCCAGCAGTTTATTTCGACTAGCGGGGTCCTACAATGAGCAGTTCTTC
J gene: TRBJ2-4; V gene: TRBV29-1; clone size: -; D gene: -; CDR3 protein: CSVVGSGNIQYF; CDR3 DNA: TGCAGCGTTGTGGGTTCGGGGAACATTCAGTACTTC
J gene: TRBJ2-1; V gene: TRBV3-1/TRBV3-2; clone size: -; D gene: TRBD2; CDR3 protein: CASGRGGRGEQFF; CDR3 DNA: TGTGCCAGCGGGCGGGGGGGCCGCGGTGAGCAGTTCTTC
J gene: TRBJ1-6; V gene: TRBV6-2/TRBV6-3; clone size: -; D gene: -; CDR3 protein: CASSYGLRLQKTGTNSPLHF; CDR3 DNA: TGTGCCAGCAGTTACGGACTACGATTACAGAAGACAGGAACTAATTCACCCCTCCACTTT
J gene: TRBJ1-2; V gene: TRBV3-1/TRBV3-2; clone size: -; D gene: TRBD1; CDR3 protein: CASSQITGGSGYTF; CDR3 DNA: TGTGCCAGCAGCCAGATAACAGGGGGCAGTGGCTACACCTTC
J gene: TRBJ2-5; V gene: TRBV9; clone size: -; D gene: TRBD2; CDR3 protein: CASSVAGGTRETQYF; CDR3 DNA: TGTGCCAGCAGTGTAGCGGGGGGGACGCGGGAGACCCAGTACTTC
J gene: TRBJ2-1; V gene: TRBV27; clone size: -; D gene: -; CDR3 protein: CASSRGVGASSYNEQFF; CDR3 DNA: TGTGCCAGCAGCCGAGGGGTGGGCGCGAGCTCCTACAATGAGCAGTTCTTC
J gene: TRBJ1-2; V gene: TRBV5-1; clone size: -; D gene: TRBD1; CDR3 protein: CASSHHDRQGGYGYTF; CDR3 DNA: TGCGCCAGCAGCCACCATGATCGACAGGGAGGGTATGGCTACACCTTC
J gene: TRBJ2-7; V gene: TRBV6-5; clone size: -; D gene: -; CDR3 protein: CASSYSDIRTYEQYF; CDR3 DNA: TGTGCCAGCAGTTACTCGGACATACGAACCTACGAGCAGTACTTC
J gene: TRBJ1-6; V gene: TRBV12-5; clone size: -; D gene: -; CDR3 protein: CASSAGPNSPLHF; CDR3 DNA: TGTGCTAGTTCCGCGGGCCCCAATTCACCCCTCCACTTT
J gene: TRBJ2-1; V gene: TRBV10-1; clone size: -; D gene: TRBD2; CDR3 protein: CASTRLPGGPFPYNEQFF; CDR3 DNA: TGCGCCAGCACAAGGTTGCCGGGGGGGCCGTTCCCCTACAATGAGCAGTTCTTC
J gene: TRBJ2-7; V gene: TRBV7-9; clone size: -; D gene: -; CDR3 protein: CASSLGGDEQYF; CDR3 DNA: TGTGCCAGCAGCTTAGGAGGTGACGAGCAGTACTTC
J gene: TRBJ2-1; V gene: TRBV18; clone size: -; D gene: -; CDR3 protein: CASSRQGQDEQFF; CDR3 DNA: TGTGCCAGCTCACGCCAGGGCCAAGATGAGCAGTTCTTC
J gene: TRBJ2-5; V gene: TRBV9; clone size: once; D gene: -; CDR3 protein: CASSVGSYETQYF; CDR3 DNA: TGTGCCAGCAGCGTAGGGAGTTACGAGACCCAGTACTTC
J gene: TRBJ1-5; V gene: TRBV28; clone size: -; D gene: -; CDR3 protein: CASTAGGQPQHF; CDR3 DNA: TGTGCCAGCACCGCCGGGGGGCAGCCCCAGCATTTT
J gene: TRBJ2-3; V gene: TRBV4-2; clone size: -; D gene: TRBD2; CDR3 protein: CASSQDEWGGDTQYF; CDR3 DNA: TGTGCCAGCAGCCAAGATGAGTGGGGGGGGGATACGCAGTATTTT
J gene: TRBJ2-7; V gene: TRBV27; clone size: -; D gene: TRBD2; CDR3 protein: CASSAALAGGGYEQYF; CDR3 DNA: TGTGCCAGCAGTGCAGCACTAGCGGGGGGCGGATACGAGCAGTACTTC
J gene: TRBJ2-2; V gene: TRBV4-3; clone size: -; D gene: TRBD2; CDR3 protein: CASSQDSGRGGRGGELFF; CDR3 DNA: TGCGCCAGCAGCCAAGATTCCGGGCGGGGGGGCCGCGGCGGGGAGCTGTTTTTT
J gene: TRBJ1-5; V gene: TRBV7-9; clone size: -; D gene: TRBD1; CDR3 protein: CASSRDSSNQPQHF; CDR3 DNA: TGTGCCAGCAGCCGGGACAGCAGCAATCAGCCCCAGCATTTT
J gene: TRBJ1-2; V gene: TRBV5-4; clone size: -; D gene: -; CDR3 protein: CASSLGVTGFSYGYTF; CDR3 DNA: TGTGCCAGCAGCTTGGGGGTCACAGGGTTCTCCTATGGCTACACCTTC
J gene: TRBJ1-1; V gene: TRBV14; clone size: -; D gene: -; CDR3 protein: CASSQVPGLGLEAFF; CDR3 DNA: TGTGCCAGCAGCCAAGTCCCGGGCCTGGGGCTTGAAGCTTTCTTT
J gene: TRBJ1-1; V gene: TRBV18; clone size: once; D gene: -; CDR3 protein: CASSPPLGMGTEAFF; CDR3 DNA: TGTGCCAGCTCACCACCCTTAGGGATGGGCACTGAAGCTTTCTTT
J gene: TRBJ2-3; V gene: TRBV4-1; clone size: once; D gene: -; CDR3 protein: CASSQAPASPRTQYF; CDR3 DNA: TGCGCCAGCAGCCAAGCCCCAGCGTCTCCCCGAACGCAGTATTTT